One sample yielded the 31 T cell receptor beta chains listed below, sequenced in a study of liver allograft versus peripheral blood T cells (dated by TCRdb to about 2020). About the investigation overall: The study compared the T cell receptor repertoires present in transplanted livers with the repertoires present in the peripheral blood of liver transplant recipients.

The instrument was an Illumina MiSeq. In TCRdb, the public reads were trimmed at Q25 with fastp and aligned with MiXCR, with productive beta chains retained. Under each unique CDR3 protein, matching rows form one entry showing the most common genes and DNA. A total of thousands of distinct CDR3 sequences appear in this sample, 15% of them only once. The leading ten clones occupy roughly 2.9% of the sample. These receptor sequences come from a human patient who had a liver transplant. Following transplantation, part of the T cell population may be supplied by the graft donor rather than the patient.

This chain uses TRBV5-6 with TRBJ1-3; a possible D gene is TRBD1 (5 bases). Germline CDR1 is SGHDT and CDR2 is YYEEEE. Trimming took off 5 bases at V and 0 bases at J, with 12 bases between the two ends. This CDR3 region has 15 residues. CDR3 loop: CASRATGASGNTIYF. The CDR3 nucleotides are TGTGCCAGCAGAGCCACAGGAGCCTCTGGAAACACCATATATTTT. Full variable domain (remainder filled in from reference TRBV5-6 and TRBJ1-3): DAGVTQSPTHLIKTRGQQVTLRCSPKSGHDTVSWYQQALGQGPQFIFQYYEEEERQRGNFPDRFSGHQFPNYSSELNVNALLLGDSALYLCASRATGASGNTIYFGEGSWLTVV.

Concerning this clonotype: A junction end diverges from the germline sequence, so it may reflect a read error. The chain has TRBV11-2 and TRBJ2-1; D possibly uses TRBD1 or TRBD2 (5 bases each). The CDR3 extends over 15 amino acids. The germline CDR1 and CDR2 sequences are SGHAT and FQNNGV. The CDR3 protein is CASSLGQGENNEKFF. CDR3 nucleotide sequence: TGTGCCAGCAGCTTAGGGCAAGGGGAGAACAATGAGAAGTTCTTC.

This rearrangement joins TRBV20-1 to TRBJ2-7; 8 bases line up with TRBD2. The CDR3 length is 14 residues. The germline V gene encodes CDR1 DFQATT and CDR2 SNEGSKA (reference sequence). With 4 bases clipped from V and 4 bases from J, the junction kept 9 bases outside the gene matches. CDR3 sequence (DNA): TGCAGTGCTACCCGGGGGGGGGCTTTGTACGAGCAGTACTTC. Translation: CSATRGGALYEQYF.

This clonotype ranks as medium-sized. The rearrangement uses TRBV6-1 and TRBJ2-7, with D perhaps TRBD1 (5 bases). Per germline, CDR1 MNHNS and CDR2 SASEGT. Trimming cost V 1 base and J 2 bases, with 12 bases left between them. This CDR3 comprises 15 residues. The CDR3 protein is CASSEDYRTPYEQYF. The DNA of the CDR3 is TGTGCCAGCAGTGAAGACTACAGGACCCCCTACGAGCAGTACTTC.

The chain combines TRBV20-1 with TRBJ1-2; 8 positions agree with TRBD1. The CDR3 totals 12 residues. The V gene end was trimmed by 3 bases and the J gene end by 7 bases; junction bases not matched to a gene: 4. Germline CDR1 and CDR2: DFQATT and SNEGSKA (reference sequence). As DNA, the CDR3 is TGCAGTGCTAGCCGACAGGGGACTGGCTACACCTTC. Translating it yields CSASRQGTGYTF.

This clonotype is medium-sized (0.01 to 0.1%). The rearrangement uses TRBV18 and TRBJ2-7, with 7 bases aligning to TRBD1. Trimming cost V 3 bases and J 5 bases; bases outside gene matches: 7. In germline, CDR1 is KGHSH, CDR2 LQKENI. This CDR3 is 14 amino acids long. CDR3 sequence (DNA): TGTGCCAGCTCACCCTTTACAGGGGAGAACGAGCAGTACTTC. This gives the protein CASSPFTGENEQYF.

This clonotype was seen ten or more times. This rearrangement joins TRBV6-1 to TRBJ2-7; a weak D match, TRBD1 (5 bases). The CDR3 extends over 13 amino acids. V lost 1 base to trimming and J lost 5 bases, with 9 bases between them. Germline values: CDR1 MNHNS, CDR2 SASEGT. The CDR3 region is CASSEVKGDEQYF. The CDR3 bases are TGTGCCAGCAGTGAAGTGAAAGGGGACGAGCAGTACTTC.

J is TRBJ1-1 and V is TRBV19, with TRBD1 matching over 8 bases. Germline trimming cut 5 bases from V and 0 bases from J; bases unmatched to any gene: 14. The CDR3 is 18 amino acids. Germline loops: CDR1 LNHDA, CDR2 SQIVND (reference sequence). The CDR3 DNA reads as TGTGCCAGTAGTCTCCGGGGGACAGGCGTCGGGTTGAACACTGAAGCTTTCTTT. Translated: CASSLRGTGVGLNTEAFF.

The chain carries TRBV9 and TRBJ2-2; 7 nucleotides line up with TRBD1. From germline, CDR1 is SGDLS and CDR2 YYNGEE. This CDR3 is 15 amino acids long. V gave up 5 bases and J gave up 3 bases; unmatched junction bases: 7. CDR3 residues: CASSLGTVHTGELFF. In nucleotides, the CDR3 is TGTGCCAGCAGTCTCGGGACAGTTCACACCGGGGAGCTGTTTTTT.

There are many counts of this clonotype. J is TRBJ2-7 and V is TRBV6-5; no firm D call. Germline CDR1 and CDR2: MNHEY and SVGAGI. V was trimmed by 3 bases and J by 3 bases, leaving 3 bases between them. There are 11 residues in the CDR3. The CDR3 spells CASSYLYEQYF. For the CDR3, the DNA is TGTGCCAGCAGTTATCTCTACGAGCAGTACTTC.

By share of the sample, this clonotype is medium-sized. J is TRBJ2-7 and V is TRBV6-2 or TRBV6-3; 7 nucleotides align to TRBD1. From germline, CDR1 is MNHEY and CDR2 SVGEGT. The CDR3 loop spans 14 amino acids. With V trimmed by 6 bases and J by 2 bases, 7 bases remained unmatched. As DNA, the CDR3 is TGTGCCAGCAGCATCGAAGGGGGCCCCTACGAGCAGTACTTC. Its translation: CASSIEGGPYEQYF.

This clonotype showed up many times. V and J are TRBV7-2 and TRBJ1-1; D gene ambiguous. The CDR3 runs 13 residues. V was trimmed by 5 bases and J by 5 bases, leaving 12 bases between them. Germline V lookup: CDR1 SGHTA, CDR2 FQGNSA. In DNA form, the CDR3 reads TGTGCCAGCAGCCCAGACTGGGGAACTGAAGCTTTCTTT. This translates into CASSPDWGTEAFF.

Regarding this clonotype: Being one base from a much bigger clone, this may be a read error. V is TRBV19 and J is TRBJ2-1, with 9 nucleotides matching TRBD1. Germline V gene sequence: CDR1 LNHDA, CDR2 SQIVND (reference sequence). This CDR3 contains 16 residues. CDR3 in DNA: TGTGCCAGTAGTCGTTTTCCGGGGACAGGGAACAATGGGCAGTTCTTC. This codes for CASSRFPGTGNNGQFF.

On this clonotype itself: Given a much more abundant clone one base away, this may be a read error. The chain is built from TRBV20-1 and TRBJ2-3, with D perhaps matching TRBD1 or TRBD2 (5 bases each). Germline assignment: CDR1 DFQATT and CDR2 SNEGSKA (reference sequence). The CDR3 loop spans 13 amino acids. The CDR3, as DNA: TGCAGTGCTAGAAGCCGGGGCACAGATACGAAGTATTTT. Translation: CSARSRGTDTKYF.

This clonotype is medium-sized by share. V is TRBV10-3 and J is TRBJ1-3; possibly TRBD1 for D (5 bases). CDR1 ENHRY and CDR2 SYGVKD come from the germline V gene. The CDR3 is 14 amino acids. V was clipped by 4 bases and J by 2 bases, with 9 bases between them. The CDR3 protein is CAISGGVAGNTIYF. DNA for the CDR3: TGTGCCATCAGTGGGGGGGTTGCTGGAAACACCATATATTTT.

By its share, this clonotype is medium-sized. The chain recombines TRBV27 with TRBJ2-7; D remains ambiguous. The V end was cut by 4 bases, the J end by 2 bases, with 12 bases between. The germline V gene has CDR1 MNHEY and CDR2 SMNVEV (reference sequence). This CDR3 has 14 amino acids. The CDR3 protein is CASSSGGGAYEQYF. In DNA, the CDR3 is TGTGCCAGCAGTTCGGGCGGTGGGGCCTACGAGCAGTACTTC.

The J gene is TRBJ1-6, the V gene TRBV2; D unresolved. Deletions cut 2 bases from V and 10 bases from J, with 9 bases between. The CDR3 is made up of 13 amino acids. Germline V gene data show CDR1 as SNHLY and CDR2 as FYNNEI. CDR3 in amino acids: CASSESGASPLHF. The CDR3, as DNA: TGTGCCAGCAGTGAAAGTGGAGCATCACCCCTCCACTTT.

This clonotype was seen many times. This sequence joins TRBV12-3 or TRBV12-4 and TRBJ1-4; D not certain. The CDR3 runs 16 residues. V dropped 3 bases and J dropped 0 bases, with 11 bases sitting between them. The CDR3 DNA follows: TGTGCCAGCAGTTTGCGCAGAGACCCAACTAATGAAAAACTGTTTTTT. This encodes CASSLRRDPTNEKLFF.

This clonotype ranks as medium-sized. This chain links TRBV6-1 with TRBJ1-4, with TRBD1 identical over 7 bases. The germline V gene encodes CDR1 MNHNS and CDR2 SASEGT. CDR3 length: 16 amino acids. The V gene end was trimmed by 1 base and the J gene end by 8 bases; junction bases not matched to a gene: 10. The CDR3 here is CASSEGPTGSYEKLFF. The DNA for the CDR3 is TGTGCCAGCAGTGAAGGGCCGACAGGGTCCTACGAAAAACTGTTTTTT.

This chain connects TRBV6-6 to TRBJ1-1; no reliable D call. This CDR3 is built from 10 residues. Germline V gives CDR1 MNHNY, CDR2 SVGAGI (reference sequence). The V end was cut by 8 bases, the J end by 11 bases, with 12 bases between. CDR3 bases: TGTGCCAGCTTTGGAGTGGGGGCTTTCTTT. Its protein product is CASFGVGAFF.

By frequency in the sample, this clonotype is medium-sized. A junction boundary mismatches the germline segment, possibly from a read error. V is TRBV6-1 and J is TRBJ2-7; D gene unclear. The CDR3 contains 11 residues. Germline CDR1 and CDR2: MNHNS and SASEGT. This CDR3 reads CASNDFVRFHF. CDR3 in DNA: TGTGCCAGCAATGACTTCGTCCGGTTTCACTTC.

DNA for the CDR3: TGTGCCTGGACCCCCCGGCGGACAGGGCCCAATCAGCCCCAGCATTTT. The encoded protein is CAWTPRRTGPNQPQHF. The V call is TRBV30, the J call TRBJ1-5, with 8 bases identical to TRBD1. Germline lookup yields CDR1 GTSNPN and CDR2 SVGIG (reference sequence). Losses at the gene ends were 4 bases for V and 3 bases for J; bases not matched to a gene: 11. The CDR3 spans 16 residues.

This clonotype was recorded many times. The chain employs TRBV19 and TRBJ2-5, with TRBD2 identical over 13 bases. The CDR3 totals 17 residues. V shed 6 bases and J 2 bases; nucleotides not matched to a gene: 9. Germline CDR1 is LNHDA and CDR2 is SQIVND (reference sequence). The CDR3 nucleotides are TGTGCCAGTAGCGTACTAGCGGGAGGGCCTGGACAAGAGACCCAGTACTTC. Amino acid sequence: CASSVLAGGPGQETQYF.

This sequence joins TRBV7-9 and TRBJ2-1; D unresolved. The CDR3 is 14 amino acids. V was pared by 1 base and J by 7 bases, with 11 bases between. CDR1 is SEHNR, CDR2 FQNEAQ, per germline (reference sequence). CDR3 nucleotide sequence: TGTGCCAGCAGCTTAGATAACTCTGGGAATGAGCAGTTCTTC. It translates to CASSLDNSGNEQFF.

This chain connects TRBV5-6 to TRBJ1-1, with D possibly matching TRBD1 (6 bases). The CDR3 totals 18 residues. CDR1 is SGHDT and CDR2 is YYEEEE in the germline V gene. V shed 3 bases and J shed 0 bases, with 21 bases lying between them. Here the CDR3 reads CASSSKLQGRVMNTEAFF. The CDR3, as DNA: TGTGCCAGCAGCTCCAAATTACAGGGCAGGGTGATGAACACTGAAGCTTTCTTT.

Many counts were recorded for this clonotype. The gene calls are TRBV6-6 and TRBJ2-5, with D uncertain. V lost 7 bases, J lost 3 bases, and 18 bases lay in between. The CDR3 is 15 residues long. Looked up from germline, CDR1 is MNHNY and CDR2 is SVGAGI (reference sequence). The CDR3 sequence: CASTSNESQKETQYF. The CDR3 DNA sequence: TGTGCCAGCACCTCCAACGAGTCACAGAAAGAGACCCAGTACTTC.

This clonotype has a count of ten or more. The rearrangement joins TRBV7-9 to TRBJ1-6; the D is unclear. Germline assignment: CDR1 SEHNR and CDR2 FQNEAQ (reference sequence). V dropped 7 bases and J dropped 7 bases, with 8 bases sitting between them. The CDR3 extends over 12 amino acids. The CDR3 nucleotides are TGTGCCAGCAAGGGTCCAAATTCACCCCTCCACTTT. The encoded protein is CASKGPNSPLHF.

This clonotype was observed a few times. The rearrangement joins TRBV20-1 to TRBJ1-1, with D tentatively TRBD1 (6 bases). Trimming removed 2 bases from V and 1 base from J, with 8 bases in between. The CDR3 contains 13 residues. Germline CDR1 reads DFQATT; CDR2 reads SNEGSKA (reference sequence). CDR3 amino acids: CSARPTGNTEAFF. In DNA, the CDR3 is TGCAGTGCTAGACCGACAGGGAACACTGAAGCTTTCTTT.

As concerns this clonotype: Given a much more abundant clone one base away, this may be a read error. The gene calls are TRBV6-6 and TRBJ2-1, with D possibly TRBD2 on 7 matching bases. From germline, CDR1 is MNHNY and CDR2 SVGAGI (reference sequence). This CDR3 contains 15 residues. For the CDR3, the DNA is TGTGTCAGCAGTTACTCGAGAGGGGAGGGGGATGAGCAGTTCTTC. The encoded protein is CVSSYSRGEGDEQFF.

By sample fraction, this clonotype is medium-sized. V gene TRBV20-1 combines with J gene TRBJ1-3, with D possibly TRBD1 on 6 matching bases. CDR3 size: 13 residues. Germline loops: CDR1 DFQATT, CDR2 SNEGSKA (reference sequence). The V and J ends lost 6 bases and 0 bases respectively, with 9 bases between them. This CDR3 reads CSAEDSSGNTIYF. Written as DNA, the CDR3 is TGCAGTGCCGAGGACAGCTCTGGAAACACCATATATTTT.

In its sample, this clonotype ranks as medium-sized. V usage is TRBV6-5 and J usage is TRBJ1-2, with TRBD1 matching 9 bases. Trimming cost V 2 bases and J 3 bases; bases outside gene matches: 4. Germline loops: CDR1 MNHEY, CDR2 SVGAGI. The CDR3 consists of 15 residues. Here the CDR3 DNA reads TGTGCCAGCAGTTACCAGGGACAGGGACACTATGGCTACACCTTC. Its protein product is CASSYQGQGHYGYTF.